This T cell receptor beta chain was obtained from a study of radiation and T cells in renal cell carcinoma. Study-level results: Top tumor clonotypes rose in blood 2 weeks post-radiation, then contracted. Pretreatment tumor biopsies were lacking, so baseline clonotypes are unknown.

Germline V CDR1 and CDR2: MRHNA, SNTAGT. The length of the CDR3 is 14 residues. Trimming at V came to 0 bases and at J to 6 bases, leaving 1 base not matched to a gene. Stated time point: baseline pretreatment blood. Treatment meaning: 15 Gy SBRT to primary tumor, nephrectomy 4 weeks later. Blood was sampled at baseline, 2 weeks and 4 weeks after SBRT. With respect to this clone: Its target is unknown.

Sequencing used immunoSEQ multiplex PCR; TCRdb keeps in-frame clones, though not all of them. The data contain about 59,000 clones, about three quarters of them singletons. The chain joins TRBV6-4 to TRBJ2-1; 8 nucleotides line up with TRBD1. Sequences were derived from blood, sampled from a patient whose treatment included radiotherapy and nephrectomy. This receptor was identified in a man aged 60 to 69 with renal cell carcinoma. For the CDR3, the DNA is TGTGCCAGCAGTGACTCTGACAGGGGCAATGAGCAGTTCTTC. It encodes CASSDSDRGNEQFF.